The present T cell receptor beta chain was sequenced within a study of CD8 T cells in Susac syndrome. Looked up from germline, CDR1 is GTSNPN and CDR2 is SVGIG (reference sequence). This CDR3 comprises 14 residues. The germline V and J ends were trimmed by 4 bases and 0 bases, with 10 bases remaining between them. Blood CD8+ and CD4+ T cells underwent high-throughput TCR beta sequencing. Controls comprised healthy donors matched for age and sex. Negative isolation yielded the CD8+ and CD4+ T cells, while FACS enriched the TEMRA cells. RNA amounts of about 0.5 to 1 ug underwent reverse transcription with random hexamers. By means of immunoSEQ multiplex PCR, TCR beta CDR3 spanning 54 Vbeta and 13 Jbeta underwent amplification. TCRdb re-analysed the immunoSEQ multiplex PCR reads in MiXCR, keeping a single row per CDR3 protein. The sample carries 150,000 to 200,000 distinct CDR3 sequences, around 94% recorded once.

This clonotype was sampled from a human donor in good health. This chain joins TRBV30 and TRBJ1-5; maybe TRBD1 (5 bases). Sequencing was performed on CD4+ T cells from PBMCs. The DNA of the CDR3 is TGTGCCTGGAACCAGGGAGGTAGCAATCAGCCCCAGCATTTT. Translated: CAWNQGGSNQPQHF.